A single sample is the source of the 13 T cell receptor beta chains below, sequenced in a study of blood T cell repertoires in COVID-19. Clones were read by immunoSEQ multiplex PCR, and TCRdb kept only the in-frame ones, dropping some. The sample holds tens of thousands of clones, about 86% seen once. What was sequenced was peripheral blood. The receptor set was obtained from a man in his fifties with acute or convalescent COVID-19.

The rearrangement joins TRBV10-3 to TRBJ1-5, with TRBD1 as a possible D gene (6 bases). The CDR3 sequence is 13 residues long. CDR1 is ENHRY and CDR2 is SYGVKD in the germline V gene. V was clipped by 9 bases and J by 1 base, with 10 bases between them. The CDR3 nucleotides read TGTGCCATGAGCGACAGGAGCAATCAGCCCCAGCATTTT. Protein sequence: CAMSDRSNQPQHF.

The chain employs TRBV19 and TRBJ1-6; TRBD1 might be the D (6 bases). Trimming took off 6 bases at V and 7 bases at J, with 16 bases between the two ends. CDR3 length: 15 amino acids. From germline, CDR1 is LNHDA and CDR2 SQIVND (reference sequence). The CDR3 spells CASREQGASNSPLHF. CDR3 in DNA: TGTGCCAGTAGAGAACAGGGTGCCTCGAATTCACCCCTCCACTTT.

This chain joins TRBV20-1 and TRBJ1-5; D unclear. V was trimmed by 3 bases and J by 5 bases, leaving 11 bases between them. Germline V gene data show CDR1 as DFQATT and CDR2 as SNEGSKA (reference sequence). The length of the CDR3 is 13 residues. The DNA of the CDR3 is TGCAGTGCTAGTATGCAGGAGGATCAGCCCCAGCATTTT. Translating it yields CSASMQEDQPQHF.

The V gene is TRBV27, the J gene TRBJ1-6; perhaps TRBD1 as D (5 bases). With 3 bases removed from V and 10 bases from J, the gap between germline ends came to 19 bases. This CDR3 comprises 16 residues. The germline gives CDR1 MNHEY, CDR2 SMNVEV (reference sequence). CDR3 sequence reads: CASSFFRRRGISPLHF. The DNA of the CDR3 is TGTGCCAGCAGTTTCTTCAGAAGGAGGGGAATCTCACCCCTCCACTTT.

The sample holds one count of this clone. This rearrangement joins TRBV5-1 to TRBJ2-3; no clear D. Trimming stripped 0 bases from V and 1 base from J, with 12 bases between. Germline CDR1 SGHRS, CDR2 YFSETQ. The CDR3 loop spans 16 amino acids. In DNA form, the CDR3 reads TGCGCCAGCAGCTTGGCCGCCGTATCAGGCACAGATACGCAGTATTTT. Protein product: CASSLAAVSGTDTQYF. Looking up the rest from reference TRBV5-1 and TRBJ2-3 gives the full variable domain: KAGVTQTPRYLIKTRGQQVTLSCSPISGHRSVSWYQQTPGQGLQFLFEYFSETQRNKGNFPGRFSGRQFSNSRSEMNVSTLELGDSALYLCASSLAAVSGTDTQYFGPGTRLTVL.

This clone was seen more than once but under ten times. The chain uses TRBV9 and TRBJ1-2, with 8 bases that match TRBD1. Trimming at V came to 6 bases and at J to 3 bases, leaving 7 bases not matched to a gene. CDR3 length: 14 residues. The germline V gene encodes CDR1 SGDLS and CDR2 YYNGEE. CDR3 coding DNA: TGTGCCAGCACATCCAGGGGGCAGGACTATGGCTACACCTTC. It specifies CASTSRGQDYGYTF.

The V and J genes are TRBV28 and TRBJ1-2; unclear D gene. Germline V gene lookup returns CDR1 MDHEN and CDR2 SYDVKM. The length of the CDR3 is 12 residues. V lost 5 bases and J lost 4, with 8 bases in between. DNA of the CDR3: TGTGCCAGCAGTGTGCAGGTCTATGGCTACACCTTC. This sequence encodes CASSVQVYGYTF.

V is TRBV6-1 and J is TRBJ1-2, with D maybe TRBD1 (5 bases). Looked up from germline, CDR1 is MNHNS and CDR2 is SASEGT. The CDR3 contains 13 residues. Trimming pared 3 bases from V and 8 bases from J, leaving 13 bases between. As DNA, the CDR3 is TGTGCCAGCAGTGATAGTCAGGGAGGGGGCTACACCTTC. Translated: CASSDSQGGGYTF.

The V and J genes are TRBV12-3 or TRBV12-4 and TRBJ1-1; weak D call: TRBD1 (5 bases). The CDR3 is made up of 13 amino acids. Trimming took off 3 bases at V and 9 bases at J, with 14 bases between the two ends. CDR3 amino acids: CASSFFSGTKAFF. Here the CDR3 DNA reads TGTGCCAGCAGTTTTTTTTCCGGGACTAAAGCTTTCTTT.

This chain connects TRBV2 to TRBJ1-2; 7 bases agree with TRBD1. The CDR3 loop spans 14 amino acids. Germline values: CDR1 SNHLY, CDR2 FYNNEI. J gave up 8 bases and V 8 bases, and 14 bases lay outside the gene matches. CDR3 coding DNA: TGTGCCAGCGGGGGACAGTTACGGGGGCGCGGCTACACCTTC. Translation: CASGGQLRGRGYTF.

The rearrangement uses TRBV5-6 and TRBJ1-6; D is unclear. V was trimmed by 0 bases and J by 7 bases, leaving 5 bases between them. This CDR3 comprises 13 residues. Germline V gene sequence: CDR1 SGHDT, CDR2 YYEEEE. The CDR3 region has the DNA TGTGCCAGCAGCTTGGCCAGGAATTCACCCCTCCACTTT. Translation: CASSLARNSPLHF.

The gene calls are TRBV30 and TRBJ1-3; D possibly corresponds to TRBD1 (6 bases). V was cut by 5 bases and J by 2 bases, with 13 bases left in between. Germline values: CDR1 GTSNPN, CDR2 SVGIG (reference sequence). The CDR3 covers 14 residues. In DNA form, the CDR3 reads TGTGCCTGGGAACAGGGTTGGACTGGAAACACCATATATTTT. Encoded protein: CAWEQGWTGNTIYF.

The gene calls are TRBV3-1 (or the pseudogene TRBV3-2) and TRBJ1-5, with 8 nucleotides matching TRBD1. Germline V gene lookup returns CDR1 LGHDT and CDR2 YNNKEL (reference sequence). Trimming at V came to 4 bases and at J to 4 bases, leaving 6 bases not matched to a gene. This CDR3 has 15 residues. The DNA for the CDR3 is TGTGCCAGCAGCCTGCGACAGGGGTGGAATCAGCCCCAGCATTTT. It translates to CASSLRQGWNQPQHF.